Below, 5 T cell receptor beta chains from the same sample are listed, as sequenced in a study of control samples from healthy donors and cancer patients. TCRdb keeps only in-frame clones here, not all; method: immunoSEQ multiplex PCR. There are 120,000 or so clones in the sample; roughly 90% occur only once, and approximately 37% lies in the top ten. The sequenced sample consisted of blood. All receptors come from a man aged 50 or older in good health.

The gene calls are TRBV12-3 or TRBV12-4 and TRBJ1-1; D remains unclear. This CDR3 contains 12 residues. V was trimmed by 3 bases and J by 0 bases, leaving 2 bases between them. DNA for the CDR3: TGTGCCAGCAGTTTCCTGAACACTGAAGCTTTCTTT. Translation gives CASSFLNTEAFF.

V gene TRBV5-6 combines with J gene TRBJ1-2, with D perhaps matching TRBD1 (5 bases). This CDR3 region has 18 residues. The germline V and J ends were trimmed by 4 bases and 1 base, with 23 bases remaining between them. The germline gives CDR1 SGHDT, CDR2 YYEEEE. The CDR3 DNA follows: TGTGCCAGCAGCATCCGCGGGACGGAGTCTCTCCTTAACTATGGCTACACCTTC. Protein: CASSIRGTESLLNYGYTF.

The CDR3 loop reads CASRDGGNYGYTF. Written as DNA, the CDR3 is TGCGCCAGCCGGGACGGCGGAAACTATGGCTACACCTTC. The chain links TRBV10-2 to TRBJ1-2; D may be TRBD1 (5 bases). Trimming took off 8 bases at V and 2 bases at J, with 12 bases between the two ends. CDR3 size: 13 residues. The germline V gene has CDR1 WSHSY and CDR2 SAAADI.

CDR3 DNA: TGCAGCGGTACCGGGACAGGGAGTGATGGCTACACCTTC. The encoded protein is CSGTGTGSDGYTF. The rearrangement uses TRBV29-1 and TRBJ1-2; 9 bases are shared with TRBD1. Losses at the gene ends were 7 bases for V and 6 bases for J; bases not matched to a gene: 9. Germline CDR1 reads SQVTM; CDR2 reads ANQGSEA. The CDR3 spans 13 residues.

The chain carries TRBV5-4 and TRBJ2-7; 9 bases align to TRBD2. The trim removed 0 bases at V and 5 bases at J, leaving 12 bases unmatched. The CDR3 totals 17 residues. Germline V lookup: CDR1 SGHNT, CDR2 YYREEE (reference sequence). The CDR3 loop is CASSLVLAGGLRDEQYF. CDR3 nucleotides: TGTGCCAGCAGCTTGGTATTGGCGGGGGGGCTGAGGGACGAGCAGTACTTC.